This entry features one T cell receptor (beta chain) sequence. Its antigen is unidentified. The CDR3 runs to 16 residues. Germline V gene data show CDR1 as DFQATT and CDR2 as SNEGSKA (reference sequence). This sample was taken from a study of T cells expressing NK-cell markers. Study details: With respect to HCMV, most of the eight sequenced donors were seropositive, and one was seronegative. Whole-study findings and limits: One observes that, in several donors, these clonotypes were also the leading ones within the CD3+CD56-NKG2C+ fraction.

Each CDR3 protein gets one entry in TCRdb, which reprocessed the 5' RACE reads and gives no DNA. The repertoire table contains over 120,000 distinct CDR3 sequences. Sequencing was done on a sample of blood T cells: a sorted CD56 or NKG2C T cell subset, CD4+ or CD8+ T cells, or bulk PBMC T cells (not recorded which). V gene TRBV20-1 combines with J gene TRBJ2-1; TCRdb gives TRBD1 as the D gene, but with no DNA this cannot be confirmed. The receptor was isolated from a man younger than 35 in good health. This chain's CDR3 is CSARDGGWHTGNEQFF.